The 11 T cell receptor beta chains in this list originate from one sample, sequenced in a study of regulatory T cells in long-lasting Graves disease. As for time point: newly diagnosed GD, antithyroid drugs for less than 3 months. After RNA was extracted from PBMCs, the TCR library was made from it. Building the TCR beta libraries relied on iRepertoire HTBI primers, and CDR3 regions underwent Arm-PCR. TCRdb passed the multiplex PCR reads through MiXCR, listing each CDR3 protein once. The profile shows 400,000 to 500,000 distinct CDR3 sequences, about 14% of them singletons. The sample was also linked to a second study, of T cells in Graves' hyperthyroidism and ophthalmopathy.

The sample was peripheral blood mononuclear cells (PBMCs), taken at new diagnosis, from a patient treated with antithyroid drugs. All receptors derive from a woman between 45 and 65 years old with Graves disease.

This clonotype was counted ten times or more. The chain recombines TRBV5-1 with TRBJ2-7; D possibly corresponds to TRBD1 (6 bases). The germline V and J ends were trimmed by 7 bases and 3 bases, with 11 bases remaining between them. The CDR3 is 12 residues long. The germline CDR1 and CDR2 sequences are SGHRS and YFSETQ. Written as DNA, the CDR3 is TGCGCCAGCGAGGACAGTAACTACGAGCAGTACTTC. Translation gives CASEDSNYEQYF. Full variable domain (outside the CDR3, taken from reference TRBV5-1 and TRBJ2-7): KAGVTQTPRYLIKTRGQQVTLSCSPISGHRSVSWYQQTPGQGLQFLFEYFSETQRNKGNFPGRFSGRQFSNSRSEMNVSTLELGDSALYLCASEDSNYEQYFGPGTRLTVT.

The table lists this clonotype with many counts. This chain connects TRBV12-3 or TRBV12-4 to TRBJ2-7, with a tentative D call TRBD2 (5 bases). Trimming removed 1 base from V and 5 bases from J, with 12 bases in between. The CDR3 is 14 residues long. As DNA, the CDR3 is TGTGCCAGCAGTTTAGGGAGGCCGAGGGACGAGCAGTACTTC. Its translation is CASSLGRPRDEQYF.

This chain connects TRBV30 to TRBJ1-6, with unresolved D. Per the germline V gene, CDR1 is GTSNPN and CDR2 is SVGIG (reference sequence). V lost 3 bases and J lost 5, with 20 bases in between. The CDR3 extends over 17 amino acids. CDR3 sequence reads: CAWRLLTANDHNSPLHF. The DNA for the CDR3 is TGTGCCTGGAGACTGCTAACCGCCAATGACCATAATTCACCCCTCCACTTT.

The J gene is TRBJ2-7, the V gene TRBV7-9; 8 bases are a match to TRBD1. CDR1 and CDR2 from the germline V gene are SEHNR and FQNEAQ (reference sequence). V dropped 8 bases and J dropped 3; count of bases not matched to a gene: 27. The CDR3 is 20 residues long. CDR3 region: CASLQNPNDRGHPGYYEQYF. The CDR3 coding sequence is TGTGCCAGCCTCCAAAACCCAAATGACAGGGGCCACCCAGGCTACTACGAGCAGTACTTC.

The chain joins TRBV19 to TRBJ2-1, with D hard to call. From germline, CDR1 is LNHDA and CDR2 SQIVND (reference sequence). The CDR3 totals 14 residues. V gave up 3 bases and J gave up 1 base, with 7 bases separating them. CDR3 in amino acids: CASSMLESYNEQFF. The CDR3 region has the DNA TGTGCCAGTAGTATGTTAGAGTCCTACAATGAGCAGTTCTTC.

The genes are TRBV5-5 and TRBJ1-1; TRBD1 matches 7 bases. Trimming cost V 4 bases and J 0 bases; bases outside gene matches: 6. Germline V gene sequence: CDR1 SGHKS, CDR2 YYEKEE (reference sequence). The CDR3 length is 15 residues. The CDR3 sequence is CASSRQTGMNTEAFF. Written as DNA, the CDR3 is TGTGCCAGCAGCAGACAGACAGGGATGAACACTGAAGCTTTCTTT.

The rearrangement joins TRBV9 to TRBJ2-5, with D possibly matching TRBD1 (5 bases). The length of the CDR3 is 16 residues. With 4 bases removed from V and 2 bases from J, the gap between germline ends came to 18 bases. The germline V gene has CDR1 SGDLS and CDR2 YYNGEE. The CDR3 sequence: CASSPQGWVGQETQYF. CDR3 DNA sequence: TGTGCCAGCAGCCCCCAGGGATGGGTAGGGCAAGAGACCCAGTACTTC.

This clonotype was found many times. V is TRBV2 and J is TRBJ2-7; possible D gene TRBD2, 5 bases. V dropped 0 bases and J dropped 2 bases, with 8 bases sitting between them. This CDR3 contains 14 residues. Germline V lookup: CDR1 SNHLY, CDR2 FYNNEI. This CDR3 reads CASSEALRAYEQYF. The CDR3 DNA reads as TGTGCCAGCAGTGAAGCGCTGAGGGCCTACGAGCAGTACTTC.

The V gene is TRBV12-3 or TRBV12-4, the J gene TRBJ1-5; D possibly corresponds to TRBD1 (5 bases). This CDR3 contains 13 residues. V shed 3 bases and J shed 5 bases, with 8 bases lying between them. The CDR3 protein is CASSLGHDQPQHF. Written as DNA, the CDR3 is TGTGCCAGCAGTTTGGGGCACGATCAGCCCCAGCATTTT.

This clonotype was seen only a few times. The chain recombines TRBV5-1 with TRBJ2-1, with D possibly matching TRBD2 (5 bases). V gave up 0 bases and J gave up 8 bases, with 21 bases separating them. This CDR3 is built from 17 residues. CDR1 and CDR2 from the germline V gene are SGHRS and YFSETQ. The DNA for the CDR3 is TGCGCCAGCAGCTTGGCGGTGCTAACCGCTAGCCCTTATGAGCAGTTCTTC. This sequence encodes CASSLAVLTASPYEQFF.

In this sample, this clonotype turned up many times. J is TRBJ1-1 and V is TRBV18; no definite D call. Germline V gene sequence: CDR1 KGHSH, CDR2 LQKENI. V dropped 0 bases and J dropped 3 bases, with 8 bases sitting between them. This CDR3 is built from 14 residues. The CDR3 DNA reads TGTGCCAGCTCACCACCGGTACTGGACACTGAAGCTTTCTTT. This encodes CASSPPVLDTEAFF.